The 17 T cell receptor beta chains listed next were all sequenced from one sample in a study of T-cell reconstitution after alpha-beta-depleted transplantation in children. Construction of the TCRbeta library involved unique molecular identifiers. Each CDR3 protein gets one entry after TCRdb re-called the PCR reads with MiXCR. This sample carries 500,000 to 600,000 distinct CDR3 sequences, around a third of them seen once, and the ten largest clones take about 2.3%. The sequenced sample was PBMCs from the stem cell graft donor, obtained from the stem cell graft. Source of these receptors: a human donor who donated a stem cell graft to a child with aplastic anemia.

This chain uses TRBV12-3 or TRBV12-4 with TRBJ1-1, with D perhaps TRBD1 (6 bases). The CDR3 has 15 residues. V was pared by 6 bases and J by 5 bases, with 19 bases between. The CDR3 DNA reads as TGTGCCAGCAGCCCCCTTCGGGGGGGCAGAACTGAAGCTTTCTTT. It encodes CASSPLRGGRTEAFF.

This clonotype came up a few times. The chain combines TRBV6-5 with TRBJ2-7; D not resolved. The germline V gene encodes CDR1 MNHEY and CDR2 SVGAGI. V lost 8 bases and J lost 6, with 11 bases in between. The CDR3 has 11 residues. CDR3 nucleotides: TGTGCCAGCGGTGAGGTTGGCGAGCAGTACTTC. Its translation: CASGEVGEQYF.

The CDR3 nucleotides read TGTGCCAGCAGGAAACACAGGGTATACGACGAGCAGTACGTC. Protein: CASRKHRVYDEQYV. The gene calls are TRBV27 and TRBJ2-7; D perhaps matches TRBD1 (6 bases). Germline V lookup: CDR1 MNHEY, CDR2 SMNVEV (reference sequence). The V gene lost 6 bases and the J gene lost 5 bases, with 17 bases spanning the gap. The CDR3 length is 14 residues.

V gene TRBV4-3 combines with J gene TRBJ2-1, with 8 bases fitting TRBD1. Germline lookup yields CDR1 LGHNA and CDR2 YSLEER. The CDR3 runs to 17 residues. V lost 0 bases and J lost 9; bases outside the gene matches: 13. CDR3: CASSQDLSAGGPREQFF. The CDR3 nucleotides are TGCGCCAGCAGCCAAGATCTATCGGCAGGGGGCCCTCGTGAGCAGTTCTTC.

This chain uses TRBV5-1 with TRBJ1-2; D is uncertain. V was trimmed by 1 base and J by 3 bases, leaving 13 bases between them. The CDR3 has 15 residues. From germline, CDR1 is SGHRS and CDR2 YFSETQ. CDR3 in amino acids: CASSLSTRGDYGYTF. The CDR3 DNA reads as TGCGCCAGCAGCTTGTCTACTCGTGGAGACTATGGCTACACCTTC.

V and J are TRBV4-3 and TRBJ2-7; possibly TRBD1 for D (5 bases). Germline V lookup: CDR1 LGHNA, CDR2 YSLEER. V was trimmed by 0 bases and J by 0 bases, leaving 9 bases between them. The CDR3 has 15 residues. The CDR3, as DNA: TGCGCCAGCAGCCAAGAAAGGGGAATCTCCTACGAGCAGTACTTC. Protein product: CASSQERGISYEQYF.

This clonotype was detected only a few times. The CDR3, as DNA: TGTGCCAGCAGTCTCTGGGGGGGACAAAGGGGTGGCTACACCTTC. It is translated as CASSLWGGQRGGYTF. J is TRBJ1-2 and V is TRBV27; a possible D gene is TRBD1 (6 bases). Trimming removed 5 bases from V and 7 bases from J, with 20 bases in between. Germline CDR1 MNHEY, CDR2 SMNVEV (reference sequence). This CDR3 is 15 amino acids long.

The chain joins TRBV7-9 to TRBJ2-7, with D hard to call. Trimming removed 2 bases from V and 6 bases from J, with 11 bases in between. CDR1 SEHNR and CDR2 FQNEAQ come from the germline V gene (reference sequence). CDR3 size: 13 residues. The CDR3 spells CASSLNRPGEQYF. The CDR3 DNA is TGTGCCAGCAGCTTAAATCGACCGGGCGAGCAGTACTTC.

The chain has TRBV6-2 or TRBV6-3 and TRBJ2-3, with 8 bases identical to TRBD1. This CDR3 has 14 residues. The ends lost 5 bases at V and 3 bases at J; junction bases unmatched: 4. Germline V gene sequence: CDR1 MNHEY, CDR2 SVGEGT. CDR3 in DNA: TGTGCCAGCAGTCCAGGGGGCCCTACAGATACGCAGTATTTT. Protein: CASSPGGPTDTQYF.

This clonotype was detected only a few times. The CDR3: CASSPGQGRNTIYF. CDR3 sequence (DNA): TGTGCCAGCTCACCCGGACAGGGGAGAAACACCATATATTTT. The chain is built from TRBV18 and TRBJ1-3; 9 bases align to TRBD1. V was clipped by 3 bases and J by 5 bases; unmatched bases: 2. The CDR3 length is 14 residues. Germline V CDR1 and CDR2: KGHSH, LQKENI.

The chain's CDR3 is CASSISVWGLAGDHEQFF. The CDR3 coding sequence is TGTGCCAGTAGTATAAGCGTGTGGGGGCTAGCGGGAGACCACGAGCAGTTCTTC. The chain recombines TRBV19 with TRBJ2-1; the match to TRBD2 covers 10 bases. Germline assignment: CDR1 LNHDA and CDR2 SQIVND (reference sequence). Trimming cost V 2 bases and J 10 bases; bases outside gene matches: 17. The CDR3 is 18 residues long. Full variable domain (missing parts from reference TRBV19 and TRBJ2-1): DGGITQSPKYLFRKEGQNVTLSCEQNLNHDAMYWYRQDPGQGLRLIYYSQIVNDFQKGDIAEGYSVSREKKESFPLTVTSAQKNPTAFYLCASSISVWGLAGDHEQFFGPGTRLTVL.

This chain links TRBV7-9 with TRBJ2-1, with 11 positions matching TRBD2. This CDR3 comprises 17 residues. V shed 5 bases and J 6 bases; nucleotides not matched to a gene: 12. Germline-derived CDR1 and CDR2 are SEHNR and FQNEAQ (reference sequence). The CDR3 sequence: CASSKTIAGGVPNEQFF. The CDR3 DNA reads TGTGCCAGCAGCAAAACCATAGCGGGAGGGGTTCCCAATGAGCAGTTCTTC.

CDR3 region: CASSLEVRVGRYETQYF. Here the CDR3 DNA reads TGTGCCAGCAGCTTAGAGGTTCGGGTCGGGAGGTATGAGACCCAGTACTTC. The chain uses TRBV7-6 and TRBJ2-5; 7 bases align to TRBD2. V shed 1 base and J 5 bases; nucleotides not matched to a gene: 13. The length of the CDR3 is 17 residues. Germline assignment: CDR1 SGHVS and CDR2 FNYEAQ.

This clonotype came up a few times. CDR3 bases: TGTGCCAGCAGCCCCTCGTCCGATTCACCCCTCCACTTT. This gives the protein CASSPSSDSPLHF. V and J are TRBV7-9 and TRBJ1-6; D unclear. The CDR3 totals 13 residues. Germline V gene data show CDR1 as SEHNR and CDR2 as FQNEAQ (reference sequence). V gave up 5 bases and J gave up 8 bases, with 10 bases separating them.

The CDR3 DNA is TGTGCCACCAGCGAGGCGAGCACAGATACGCAGTATTTT. Amino acids: CATSEASTDTQYF. The chain joins TRBV15 to TRBJ2-3, with unresolved D. CDR1 is LNHNV, CDR2 YYDKDF, per germline (reference sequence). V lost 5 bases to trimming and J lost 0 bases, with 6 bases between them. This CDR3 is built from 13 residues.

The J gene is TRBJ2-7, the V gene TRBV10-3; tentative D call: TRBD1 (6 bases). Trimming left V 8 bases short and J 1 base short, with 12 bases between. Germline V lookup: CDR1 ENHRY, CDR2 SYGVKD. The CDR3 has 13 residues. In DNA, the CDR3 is TGTGCCATCGGGGGCGCAGGATCCTACGAGCAGTACTTC. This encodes CAIGGAGSYEQYF.

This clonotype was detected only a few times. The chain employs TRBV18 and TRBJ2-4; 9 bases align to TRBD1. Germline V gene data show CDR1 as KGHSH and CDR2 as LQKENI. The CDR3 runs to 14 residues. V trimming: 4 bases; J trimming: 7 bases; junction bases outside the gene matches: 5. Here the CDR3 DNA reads TGTGCCAGCTCACTGGGACAGGGAGGGAACATTCAGTACTTC. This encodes CASSLGQGGNIQYF.